The rows below give T cell receptor beta chains drawn from one sample of a study of blood T cells in healthy people across ages. MiXCR, run by TCRdb on the 5' RACE reads, gives a single entry per CDR3 protein. Of approximately 690,000 distinct CDR3 sequences in the sample, under 65% are singletons; the top ten hold about two fifths. The sequenced material came from blood. Receptor source: a man aged 55 to 70 in good health. Each CDR3 is given with its conserved first and last residue. Fields, in order: J gene, V gene, clone size, D gene, CDR3 length, CDR3 DNA, CDR3 protein. A D gene is named only where the DNA matches it firmly. The size of a clone is reported for some rows only, either as once, few or many, or as a class for expanded clones.

J: TRBJ2-5
V: TRBV4-1
size: few
D: NA
length: 14
DNA: TGCGCCAGCAGCCAAGTAGCGGCGGGGGAGACCCAGTACTTC
CDR3: CASSQVAAGETQYF

J: TRBJ2-1
V: TRBV15
size: once
D: NA
length: 16
DNA: TGTGCCACCAGCAGAGATACGGCGGGGGCAAGGAATGAGCAGTTCTTC
CDR3: CATSRDTAGARNEQFF

J: TRBJ2-7
V: TRBV6-6
size: NA
D: NA
length: 14
DNA: TGTGCCAGCAGTTCCGGCCAGGGCTCCGACGAGCAGTACTTC
CDR3: CASSSGQGSDEQYF

J: TRBJ2-7
V: TRBV29-1
size: NA
D: TRBD1
length: 14
DNA: TGCAGCGCCACAGGGGGACAGGGGGGGTACGAGCAGTACTTC
CDR3: CSATGGQGGYEQYF

J: TRBJ2-1
V: TRBV5-1
size: NA
D: NA
length: 15
DNA: TGCGCCAGCAGCTTGCGGGCTGGGGATCACAATGAGCAGTTCTTC
CDR3: CASSLRAGDHNEQFF

J: TRBJ2-1
V: TRBV2
size: NA
D: NA
length: 13
DNA: TGTGCCTCCAATGTCATCCAGGGGAATGAGCAGTTCTTC
CDR3: CASNVIQGNEQFF

J: TRBJ1-6
V: TRBV4-2
size: NA
D: NA
length: 16
DNA: TGTGCCAGCAGCCAAGAGGGGCGCTCCTATAATTCACCCCTCCACTTT
CDR3: CASSQEGRSYNSPLHF

J: TRBJ2-7
V: TRBV20-1
size: NA
D: NA
length: 17
DNA: TGCAGTGCTAGAGATCTGTTTTTTGCGGCTAACCCTGACGAGCAGTACTTC
CDR3: CSARDLFFAANPDEQYF

J: TRBJ1-6
V: TRBV7-2
size: NA
D: NA
length: 15
DNA: TGTGCCAGCAGCTTAGGGGCCATAACGGGTTCACCCCTCCACTTT
CDR3: CASSLGAITGSPLHF

J: TRBJ2-5
V: TRBV7-2
size: few
D: NA
length: 12
DNA: TGTGCCAGCAGCGGATCCGGGGAGACCCAGTACTTC
CDR3: CASSGSGETQYF

J: TRBJ2-5
V: TRBV11-2
size: NA
D: NA
length: 13
DNA: TGTGCCAGCAGCTCCAGTAGACAAGAGACCCAGTACTTC
CDR3: CASSSSRQETQYF

J: TRBJ1-2
V: TRBV14
size: few
D: NA
length: 13
DNA: TGTGCCAGCAGCCAAGAAGGAGGCCGGGGCTACACCTTC
CDR3: CASSQEGGRGYTF

J: TRBJ2-1
V: TRBV24-1
size: few
D: TRBD2
length: 17
DNA: TGTGCCACCAGTGATGCCCGGTTAGCGGGTGCTTACAATGAGCAGTTCTTC
CDR3: CATSDARLAGAYNEQFF

J: TRBJ2-1
V: TRBV25-1
size: NA
D: TRBD2
length: 12
DNA: TGTGCCAGCAGGCGGGGGGTTAATGAGCAGTTCTTC
CDR3: CASRRGVNEQFF

J: TRBJ2-2
V: TRBV2
size: NA
D: TRBD2
length: 16
DNA: TGTGCCAGCAGTGAAGGGTTAGCGGGGACCGGCGGGGAGCTGTTTTTT
CDR3: CASSEGLAGTGGELFF

J: TRBJ1-1
V: TRBV12-5
size: few
D: NA
length: 13
DNA: TGTGCTAGTGGTTTGCCGGGGAACACTGAAGCTTTCTTT
CDR3: CASGLPGNTEAFF

J: TRBJ1-2
V: TRBV6-2/TRBV6-3
size: few
D: NA
length: 11
DNA: TGTGCCAGCAGTTACGGACAGAGCTACACCTTC
CDR3: CASSYGQSYTF

J: TRBJ1-2
V: TRBV12-3/TRBV12-4
size: few
D: NA
length: 13
DNA: TGTGCCAGCAGGGAACAGGTTAACTATGGCTACACCTTC
CDR3: CASREQVNYGYTF

J: TRBJ2-7
V: TRBV7-2
size: NA
D: TRBD2
length: 14
DNA: TGTGCCAGCAGCCCTCAGCGGGGCCCCTACGAGCAGTACTTC
CDR3: CASSPQRGPYEQYF

J: TRBJ2-5
V: TRBV6-5
size: few
D: TRBD1
length: 14
DNA: TGTGCCAGCCGCCGGACAGGGGTTAAGGAGACCCAGTACTTC
CDR3: CASRRTGVKETQYF

J: TRBJ2-4
V: TRBV7-9
size: NA
D: NA
length: 12
DNA: TGTGCCAGCAGCCTGAGTGGGGGTCAGCAGTACTTC
CDR3: CASSLSGGQQYF

J: TRBJ2-7
V: TRBV10-3
size: few
D: NA
length: 14
DNA: TGTGCCATCAGTGAATGGGACGGTCCCTACGAGCAGTACTTC
CDR3: CAISEWDGPYEQYF

J: TRBJ2-1
V: TRBV24-1
size: NA
D: NA
length: 14
DNA: TGTGCCACCAGTGATCACCCGACCATTGGGGGGCAGTTCTTC
CDR3: CATSDHPTIGGQFF

J: TRBJ1-2
V: TRBV29-1
size: NA
D: TRBD1
length: 13
DNA: TGCAGCGCTGCCGGGACAGGGGACGGTGGCTACACCTTC
CDR3: CSAAGTGDGGYTF

J: TRBJ2-7
V: TRBV5-1
size: few
D: NA
length: 14
DNA: TGCGCCAGCAGCTCTGGACCCACGGCGGGCGAGCAGTACTTC
CDR3: CASSSGPTAGEQYF

J: TRBJ1-5
V: TRBV15
size: NA
D: NA
length: 16
DNA: TGTGCCACCAGCACCTCTACAAGGGGTGGCAATCAGCCCCAGCATTTT
CDR3: CATSTSTRGGNQPQHF

J: TRBJ1-1
V: TRBV20-1
size: few
D: NA
length: 14
DNA: TGCAGTGCTAGTAGGACACTTCGGAACACTGAAGCTTTCTTT
CDR3: CSASRTLRNTEAFF

J: TRBJ1-2
V: TRBV4-1
size: NA
D: NA
length: 14
DNA: TGCGCCAGCAGCCAAAGGGGTAGCTGGGATGGCTACACCTTC
CDR3: CASSQRGSWDGYTF

J: TRBJ1-2
V: TRBV28
size: NA
D: TRBD1
length: 14
DNA: TGTGCCAGCACCGACTCGGGACAGTACTATGGCTACACCTTC
CDR3: CASTDSGQYYGYTF

J: TRBJ2-7
V: TRBV21-1
size: NA
D: NA
length: 16
DNA: TGTGCCAGCAGCAATGAACTAGCGGGGTACTCCTACGAGCAGTACTTC
CDR3: CASSNELAGYSYEQYF

J: TRBJ2-1
V: TRBV5-1
size: NA
D: TRBD1
length: 16
DNA: TGCGCCAGCAGCTTAAGGACCGGGACAGGGGGCAATGAGCAGTTCTTC
CDR3: CASSLRTGTGGNEQFF

J: TRBJ2-7
V: TRBV3-1
size: NA
D: TRBD1
length: 14
DNA: TGTGCCAGCAGCTGGGACAGGGGGCAGTCCGAGCAGTACTTC
CDR3: CASSWDRGQSEQYF

J: TRBJ2-1
V: TRBV4-2
size: many
D: TRBD2
length: 16
DNA: TGTGCCAGCAGCCAAGCCGTTCGTCGGGGGGAGGATGAGCAGTTCTTC
CDR3: CASSQAVRRGEDEQFF

J: TRBJ2-4
V: TRBV7-2
size: many
D: NA
length: 15
DNA: TGTGCCAGCAGCTTAGGTGGGGTAAAGGGGCACATTCAGTACTTC
CDR3: CASSLGGVKGHIQYF

J: TRBJ1-1
V: TRBV9
size: NA
D: NA
length: 14
DNA: TGTGCCAGCAGCGTAGTGTGGGAGAACACTGAAGCTTTCTTT
CDR3: CASSVVWENTEAFF

J: TRBJ2-1
V: TRBV24-1
size: NA
D: TRBD1
length: 13
DNA: TGTGCCACCAGTGGGGGACAGAACAATGAGCAGTTCTTC
CDR3: CATSGGQNNEQFF

J: TRBJ1-4
V: TRBV12-3/TRBV12-4
size: NA
D: TRBD1
length: 17
DNA: TGTGCCAGCAGCAGCCGACAGGGGGTCGCAACTAATGAAAAACTGTTTTTT
CDR3: CASSSRQGVATNEKLFF

J: TRBJ2-1
V: TRBV12-3/TRBV12-4
size: few
D: TRBD2
length: 14
DNA: TGTGCCAGCAGTCGCGGGGGGGCAATATATGAGCAGTTCTTC
CDR3: CASSRGGAIYEQFF

J: TRBJ2-6
V: TRBV7-9
size: NA
D: NA
length: 15
DNA: TGTGCCAGCAGCCCTGTTGGAGCTGGGGCCAACGTCCTGACTTTC
CDR3: CASSPVGAGANVLTF

J: TRBJ1-2
V: TRBV5-1
size: NA
D: TRBD1
length: 13
DNA: TGCGCCAGCAGCCCTTTGACAGGGGGCGGCTACACCTTC
CDR3: CASSPLTGGGYTF

J: TRBJ2-1
V: TRBV10-1
size: few
D: TRBD2
length: 15
DNA: TGCGCCAGCAGTGAGTTACTAGCGGGGGCGAATGAGCAGTTCTTC
CDR3: CASSELLAGANEQFF

J: TRBJ1-4
V: TRBV20-1
size: few
D: NA
length: 14
DNA: TGCAGTGCTAGATCGGGGGCGCGGGGTGAAAAACTGTTTTTT
CDR3: CSARSGARGEKLFF

J: TRBJ1-2
V: TRBV18
size: NA
D: TRBD1
length: 14
DNA: TGTGCCAGCTCCCCGGACAGGGAACTTCTTGGCTACACCTTC
CDR3: CASSPDRELLGYTF

J: TRBJ2-5
V: TRBV4-2
size: NA
D: TRBD2
length: 16
DNA: TGTGCCAGCAGCCCACAACTAGCGGCCGCCGGAGAGACCCAGTACTTC
CDR3: CASSPQLAAAGETQYF

J: TRBJ1-4
V: TRBV4-2
size: NA
D: NA
length: 15
DNA: TGTGCCAGCAGCCAAGAGGACCGGCAGAGGAACAAACTGTTTTTT
CDR3: CASSQEDRQRNKLFF

J: TRBJ2-5
V: TRBV7-2
size: NA
D: TRBD2
length: 12
DNA: TGTGCCAGCACCCAGGCGGGGGGGACCCAGTACTTC
CDR3: CASTQAGGTQYF

J: TRBJ2-4
V: TRBV20-1
size: NA
D: TRBD1
length: 13
DNA: TGCAGTGCAAGCCGACAGGGGGCAAAAGAGCAGTACTTC
CDR3: CSASRQGAKEQYF

J: TRBJ2-6
V: TRBV28
size: NA
D: NA
length: 17
DNA: TGTGCCAGCAGACCCTCTGTGCGGAGGTGGGGGGCCAACGTCCTGACTTTC
CDR3: CASRPSVRRWGANVLTF

J: TRBJ2-1
V: TRBV5-1
size: few
D: NA
length: 15
DNA: TGCGCCAGCAGCTTGGTTCCGGGGACCTACAATGAGCAGTTCTTC
CDR3: CASSLVPGTYNEQFF

J: TRBJ2-5
V: TRBV28
size: NA
D: TRBD1
length: 15
DNA: TGTGCCAGCAGTTCCCGGACAGGGAGGCAAGAGACCCAGTACTTC
CDR3: CASSSRTGRQETQYF

J: TRBJ2-7
V: TRBV20-1
size: NA
D: NA
length: 15
DNA: TGCAGTGCTAGAGATCTTCGGGGCATCCGCTACGAGCAGTACTTC
CDR3: CSARDLRGIRYEQYF

J: TRBJ2-7
V: TRBV10-3
size: NA
D: NA
length: 14
DNA: TGTGCCATCAGCGATCCGGACAGTACCTACGAGCAGTACTTC
CDR3: CAISDPDSTYEQYF

J: TRBJ2-3
V: TRBV15
size: NA
D: NA
length: 17
DNA: TGTGCCACCAGCAGATTTTTCTCAGGGCGTTGGACAGATACGCAGTATTTT
CDR3: CATSRFFSGRWTDTQYF

J: TRBJ2-7
V: TRBV5-4
size: few
D: NA
length: 14
DNA: TGTGCCAGCAGCTCTGGGACGGACCCTTGGGCCCAGTACTTC
CDR3: CASSSGTDPWAQYF

J: TRBJ1-5
V: TRBV6-1
size: NA
D: TRBD1
length: 17
DNA: TGTGCCAGCAGTGAACAAGGGGGCGCAGCCTACAATCAGCCCCAGCATTTT
CDR3: CASSEQGGAAYNQPQHF